The present T cell receptor beta chain was sequenced within a study of shared clonotypes between healthy human individuals. Overall study context: There were three CD4 naive, three CD4 memory, two CD8 naive and one CD8 memory plates per donor.

Repertoires were generated with immunoSEQ multiplex PCR, while TCRdb's copy carries only in-frame clones and drops some. This table has roughly 700,000 clones, approximately 79% appearing once. Whole-study findings and limits: Only a few donors were included, so the genetic and exposure-history diversity represented was limited. Generally, naive subsets (rather than memory subsets) showed larger estimated richness.

The CDR3 consists of 14 residues. Germline lookup yields CDR1 SGDLS and CDR2 YYNGEE. Trimming stripped 7 bases from V and 5 bases from J, with 16 bases between. Concerning this clone: What it binds is not known.

Source material: memory CD4+ T cells sorted from blood. Noted subset: CD45RA-negative fraction. The V gene is TRBV9, the J gene TRBJ2-1; D ambiguous. The source is a woman under 40 in good health. CDR3 in DNA: TGTGCCAGCGTCCGGGCCCCCGGGCACAATGAGCAGTTCTTC. Amino acid sequence: CASVRAPGHNEQFF.